This TCR beta chain was captured by sequencing in a study of T-cell memory formation after mild COVID-19. Study information: TCR clusters were mostly confined to one donor each. Study-wide points: The finding that pre-infection memory included some responding clones suggested that cross-reactive memory joined. CD4/CD8 balance characterized clones contracting day 15 to 85, and CD4+ skew characterized later expanders.

As to this clonotype: Antigen: not known.

V gave up 6 bases and J gave up 5 bases; unmatched junction bases: 5. This CDR3 region has 13 residues. cDNA libraries for TCR alpha and TCR beta, carrying sample barcodes and UMIs, came from 5'RACE with constant-segment primers. TCRdb called the 5' RACE reads again in MiXCR, with one record for every CDR3 protein. Found here are roughly 400,000 distinct CDR3 sequences, roughly 18% of them singletons; the top ten hold 20% to 25%. This clonotype originated in a man aged 18 to 29 who had mild COVID-19 (a few samples of this study predate the infection). Cell type and time point are not known. V and J are TRBV12-3 or TRBV12-4 and TRBJ2-5, with TRBD1 identical over 8 bases. What was sequenced was PBMCs or a T cell subset sorted from them (not recorded which). CDR3 region: CASRQGASETQYF. The CDR3 DNA follows: TGTGCCAGCAGGCAGGGGGCCTCGGAGACCCAGTACTTC.